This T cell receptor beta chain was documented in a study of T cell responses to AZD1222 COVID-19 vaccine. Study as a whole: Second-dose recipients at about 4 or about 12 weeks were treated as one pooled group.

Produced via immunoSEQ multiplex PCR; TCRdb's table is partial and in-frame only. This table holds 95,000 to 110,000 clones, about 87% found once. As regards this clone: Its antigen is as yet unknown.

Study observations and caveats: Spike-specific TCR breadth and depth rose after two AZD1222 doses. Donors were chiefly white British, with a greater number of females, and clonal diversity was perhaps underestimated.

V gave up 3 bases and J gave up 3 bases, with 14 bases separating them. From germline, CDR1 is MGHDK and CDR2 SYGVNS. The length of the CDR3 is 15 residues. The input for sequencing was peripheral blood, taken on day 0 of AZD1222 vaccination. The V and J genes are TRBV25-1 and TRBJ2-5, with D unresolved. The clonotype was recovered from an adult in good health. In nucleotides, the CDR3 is TGTGCCAGCAGTGATATAAGGGTGTTCGAAGAGACCCAGTACTTC. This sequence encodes CASSDIRVFEETQYF.